This is a list of T cell receptor beta chains from one sample in a study of CD4+ T cells in melanoma. TCRdb's copy holds only in-frame clones and misses some; the assay was immunoSEQ multiplex PCR. The table records tens of thousands of clones, roughly two thirds of them present only once. Input material: tumor tissue. The receptors derive from a human donor with melanoma. CDR3s include the opening cysteine and the closing phenylalanine or tryptophan. Fields, in order: D gene, V gene, clone size, J gene, CDR3 DNA, CDR3 protein. D genes are given only for firm matches. Part of the rows lack a size; the others show once, few, many or a class for expanded clones.

D gene: .
V gene: TRBV19
clone size: .
J gene: TRBJ1-5
CDR3 DNA: TGTGCCAGTAATTCTCACGGGGGGTCGAGGAGCAATCAGCCCCAGCATTTT
CDR3 protein: CASNSHGGSRSNQPQHF

D gene: .
V gene: TRBV19
clone size: .
J gene: TRBJ1-5
CDR3 DNA: TGTGCCAGTAGTAGACCGAAGGGGCAGGGTAGCAATCAGCCCCAGCATTTT
CDR3 protein: CASSRPKGQGSNQPQHF

D gene: .
V gene: TRBV4-2
clone size: medium-sized
J gene: TRBJ2-2
CDR3 DNA: TGTGCCAGCAGCCGTCAGCCCTTGAACACCGGGGAGCTGTTTTTT
CDR3 protein: CASSRQPLNTGELFF

D gene: TRBD1
V gene: TRBV28
clone size: .
J gene: TRBJ1-3
CDR3 DNA: TGTGCCAGCAGTTTAGCAGGGGGTACTGGAAACACCATATATTTT
CDR3 protein: CASSLAGGTGNTIYF

D gene: .
V gene: TRBV7-2
clone size: .
J gene: TRBJ2-7
CDR3 DNA: TGTGCCAGCAGCTTGCAGGGGCCCAACTCCTACGAGCAGTACTTC
CDR3 protein: CASSLQGPNSYEQYF

D gene: .
V gene: TRBV7-6
clone size: .
J gene: TRBJ2-3
CDR3 DNA: TGTGCCAGCAGCTTAGGCGGGGACGGCACAGATACGCAGTATTTT
CDR3 protein: CASSLGGDGTDTQYF

D gene: .
V gene: TRBV15
clone size: .
J gene: TRBJ2-3
CDR3 DNA: TGTGCCACCCGGTCCGGTCAACGGTCAGATACGCAGTATTTT
CDR3 protein: CATRSGQRSDTQYF

D gene: TRBD1
V gene: TRBV4-2
clone size: few
J gene: TRBJ2-1
CDR3 DNA: TGTGCCAGCAGCCAAGCCCCTAGGGACAGGGTCCATGAGCAGTTCTTC
CDR3 protein: CASSQAPRDRVHEQFF

D gene: TRBD1
V gene: TRBV27
clone size: .
J gene: TRBJ2-7
CDR3 DNA: TGTGCCAGCAGTACGACAGGGGGCTGGGACGAGCAGTACTTC
CDR3 protein: CASSTTGGWDEQYF

D gene: .
V gene: TRBV10-3
clone size: .
J gene: TRBJ1-1
CDR3 DNA: TGTGCCATCAGTGAGGCGCGCGGGGAGGGGAGCACTGAAGCTTTCTTT
CDR3 protein: CAISEARGEGSTEAFF

D gene: .
V gene: TRBV9
clone size: .
J gene: TRBJ2-1
CDR3 DNA: TGTGCCAGCAGCCTCCTCCGGGCTAGCGAACTCTACAATGAGCAGTTCTTC
CDR3 protein: CASSLLRASELYNEQFF

D gene: TRBD1
V gene: TRBV5-1
clone size: .
J gene: TRBJ2-7
CDR3 DNA: TGTGCCAGCAGCTTGGATGGGACAGGTAGTTCCTACGAGCAGTACTTC
CDR3 protein: CASSLDGTGSSYEQYF

D gene: .
V gene: TRBV18
clone size: .
J gene: TRBJ1-4
CDR3 DNA: TGTGCCAGCTCGCCCTCGTGGGGCGCATCTAATGAAAAACTGTTTTTT
CDR3 protein: CASSPSWGASNEKLFF

D gene: TRBD1
V gene: TRBV19
clone size: .
J gene: TRBJ2-7
CDR3 DNA: TGTGCCAGTAGTGCCCCGGGACAGGGGTTGTACGAGCAGTACTTC
CDR3 protein: CASSAPGQGLYEQYF

D gene: TRBD1
V gene: TRBV27
clone size: .
J gene: TRBJ2-3
CDR3 DNA: TGTGCCAGCAGTTTCCCAGACAGGGTAGATACGCAGTATTTT
CDR3 protein: CASSFPDRVDTQYF

D gene: TRBD1
V gene: TRBV18
clone size: .
J gene: TRBJ1-4
CDR3 DNA: TGTGCCAGCTCACCGGGACAGGGAGATGAAAAACTGTTTTTT
CDR3 protein: CASSPGQGDEKLFF

D gene: .
V gene: TRBV6-1
clone size: many
J gene: TRBJ1-1
CDR3 DNA: TGTGCCAGCAGTGACCCACCGGGACGGAGGAACACTGAAGCTTTCTTT
CDR3 protein: CASSDPPGRRNTEAFF

D gene: TRBD2
V gene: TRBV7-3
clone size: .
J gene: TRBJ2-5
CDR3 DNA: TGTGCCAGCAGCCGGGGGGTCCAAGAGACCCAGTACTTC
CDR3 protein: CASSRGVQETQYF

D gene: TRBD1
V gene: TRBV5-1
clone size: .
J gene: TRBJ2-5
CDR3 DNA: TGCGCCAGCAGCTCGGGTGGGACAGCAGAGACCCAGTACTTC
CDR3 protein: CASSSGGTAETQYF

D gene: .
V gene: TRBV29-1
clone size: once
J gene: TRBJ2-5
CDR3 DNA: TGCAGCGTTGGCGCCGGGGGACGGCTAGAGACCCAGTACTTC
CDR3 protein: CSVGAGGRLETQYF

D gene: TRBD1
V gene: TRBV15
clone size: few
J gene: TRBJ1-2
CDR3 DNA: TGTGCCACCAGGGGAGGACAGGATCGATTTCCAGGAATCTATGGCTACACCTTC
CDR3 protein: CATRGGQDRFPGIYGYTF

D gene: .
V gene: TRBV4-1
clone size: .
J gene: TRBJ1-1
CDR3 DNA: TGCGCCAGCAGCCACGCTCCCCCAGGGAGAAGAATGAACACTGAAGCTTTCTTT
CDR3 protein: CASSHAPPGRRMNTEAFF

D gene: TRBD1
V gene: TRBV18
clone size: .
J gene: TRBJ1-1
CDR3 DNA: TGTGCCAGCTCACCAGGACAGGGTCGCCCCGAAGCTTTCTTT
CDR3 protein: CASSPGQGRPEAFF

D gene: .
V gene: TRBV5-5
clone size: .
J gene: TRBJ1-5
CDR3 DNA: TGTGCCAGCAGCGGGAGGACGGACAATCAGCCCCAGCATTTT
CDR3 protein: CASSGRTDNQPQHF

D gene: .
V gene: TRBV19
clone size: .
J gene: TRBJ1-1
CDR3 DNA: TGTGCCAGTCGTATCATGAACACTGAAGCTTTCTTT
CDR3 protein: CASRIMNTEAFF

D gene: .
V gene: TRBV11-2
clone size: .
J gene: TRBJ2-5
CDR3 DNA: TGTGCCAGCAGCTTAGGGTCCGGTCTATCGGAGACCCAGTACTTC
CDR3 protein: CASSLGSGLSETQYF

D gene: TRBD2
V gene: TRBV11-2
clone size: .
J gene: TRBJ2-7
CDR3 DNA: TGTGCCAGCAGCTTAGTAGCACTAGCGAGTCAGGGAGAGCAGTACTTC
CDR3 protein: CASSLVALASQGEQYF

D gene: .
V gene: TRBV4-1
clone size: .
J gene: TRBJ1-5
CDR3 DNA: TGCGCCAGCAGCCGTCGACTTGGGGATAGCAATCAGCCCCAGCATTTT
CDR3 protein: CASSRRLGDSNQPQHF

D gene: .
V gene: TRBV27
clone size: .
J gene: TRBJ2-1
CDR3 DNA: TGTGCCAGCAGCATGACAGCGGACCCCCACAATGAGCAGTTCTTC
CDR3 protein: CASSMTADPHNEQFF

D gene: .
V gene: TRBV27
clone size: .
J gene: TRBJ2-7
CDR3 DNA: TGTGCCAGCAGTTTTTACGACAGTCCAATCTACGAGCAGTACTTC
CDR3 protein: CASSFYDSPIYEQYF

D gene: TRBD1
V gene: TRBV10-2
clone size: .
J gene: TRBJ2-3
CDR3 DNA: TGCGCCAGCAGGAGGACAGGGAGTACAGATACGCAGTATTTT
CDR3 protein: CASRRTGSTDTQYF